This TCR beta chain was sequenced in a study of shared clonotypes between healthy human individuals. Study-wide points: Clonotypes which were not shared had lower generation probabilities than clonotypes that all four donors shared. In the sorted subsets, rarefaction showed sequencing was incomplete despite large depth.

Assay execution took place at the deep level. Using immunoSEQ multiplex PCR, the repertoire was profiled, and TCRdb retains in-frame clones only, with some absent. This table holds some 2.1 million clones, 80% to 95% found once. This clone was seen just once. Its antigen is currently unknown. The CDR3 is made up of 14 amino acids. Between the trimmed V and J ends, which lost 2 bases and 4 bases, there was a span of 11 bases. Germline V lookup: CDR1 SGHTA, CDR2 FQGNSA. As defined, naive CD8 cells were CD45RO-negative and positively selected for CCR7, with terminally differentiated effector memory CD45RA+ cells excluded.

The chain carries TRBV7-2 and TRBJ2-5, with D perhaps matching TRBD1 or TRBD2 (5 bases each). What was sequenced was naive CD8+ T cells from PBMCs. The TCR was taken from a man aged 18 to 30 in good health. Some clones in this sample may be carry-over from other donors' samples. CDR3 sequence (DNA): TGTGCCAGCAGCTTAACCGGGGCCGGAGAGACCCAGTACTTC. Translation: CASSLTGAGETQYF.